This T cell receptor beta chain was sequenced during a study of OX40 agonist ivuxolimab in advanced cancers. General study points: More expanded clones were seen, on average, in CD8+ T cells than in CD4+. Among the lowest levels of clonal expansion were found in partial responders at 0.1-3.0 mg/kg. CD4+ and CD8+ blood T cells expanded clonally by week 6 at 0.1 to 3.0 mg/kg.

Here immunoSEQ multiplex PCR was the method, and the copy in TCRdb shows in-frame clones only, minus some. The sample shows 50,000 to 70,000 clones, 83% of them seen only once. For this clone: The antigen remains unidentified.

The CDR3 is 15 amino acids. Trimming removed 0 bases from V and 2 bases from J, with 11 bases in between. Germline CDR1 and CDR2: SGHRS and YFSETQ. The sample consisted of CD4+ or CD8+ T cells sorted from blood, taken in a trial of the OX40 agonist ivuxolimab. The source of this sequence is an adult with an advanced solid tumor such as melanoma, head and neck, liver or kidney cancer. This rearrangement joins TRBV5-1 to TRBJ1-2; possible D gene TRBD1, 5 bases. The CDR3 protein is CASSLEGTRNYGYTF. The CDR3 DNA is TGCGCCAGCAGCTTGGAAGGGACCCGAAACTATGGCTACACCTTC.